Only a few counts were recorded for the clone carrying this T cell receptor (beta chain). The antigen remains undetermined. A much larger clone sits a single nucleotide away, making a read error possible. This CDR3 spans 16 amino acids. CDR1 is DFQATT and CDR2 is SNEGSKA in the germline V gene (reference sequence). MiXCR, run by TCRdb on the RT-PCR reads, gives a single entry per CDR3 protein. The sample has hundreds of thousands of distinct CDR3 sequences; 14% are singletons. The data were taken from a study of response to subunit inactivated influenza vaccine. Study-level points and caveats: The authors suggested that few new T cells are recruited per seasonal influenza vaccination.

V and J are TRBV20-1 and TRBJ2-1; 8 nucleotides match TRBD2. The sequences come from PBMCs from blood, collected 14 to 15 days before vaccination. This receptor was obtained from a man aged 45-65 years who received an inactivated influenza vaccine. The CDR3 loop reads CSAQPTSGRSYSEQFF. In nucleotides, the CDR3 is TGCAGTGCCCAGCCTACAAGCGGGAGAAGCTACAGTGAGCAGTTCTTC.